Below are 4 T cell receptor beta chains sequenced from a single sample in a study of CD8 T cells in Susac syndrome. After extraction with the RNeasy kit, roughly 0.5 to 1 ug of the RNA was reverse transcribed using random hexamers. TCRdb redid the calling of the immunoSEQ multiplex PCR reads with MiXCR, one entry per CDR3 protein. The table includes 80,000 or so distinct CDR3 sequences, about 96% detected once. Sequenced input: CD8+ T cells from PBMCs. The receptor set was obtained from a human donor with Susac syndrome.

The J gene is TRBJ1-2, the V gene TRBV25-1; tentative D call: TRBD1 (6 bases). Trimming shortened V by 2 bases and J by 4 bases, and 11 bases separated the two germline ends. The germline V gene encodes CDR1 MGHDK and CDR2 SYGVNS. The CDR3 runs 14 residues. CDR3 amino acids: CASSEPGGSYGYTF. The DNA for the CDR3 is TGTGCCAGCAGTGAACCGGGGGGCAGCTATGGCTACACCTTC.

The chain has TRBV2 and TRBJ2-5; no definite D call. Trimming left V 8 bases short and J 1 base short, with 14 bases between. CDR3 length equals 14 residues. In germline, CDR1 is SNHLY, CDR2 FYNNEI. The CDR3 is CASFGIFRQETQYF. CDR3 nucleotide sequence: TGTGCCAGCTTTGGTATTTTCCGCCAAGAGACCCAGTACTTC.

The chain joins TRBV14 to TRBJ2-7; possibly TRBD1 for D (5 bases). Germline V gene sequence: CDR1 SGHDN, CDR2 FVKESK. V lost 8 bases and J 6 bases, leaving 23 bases between the germline ends. This CDR3 region has 15 residues. CDR3 in amino acids: CASSERGQRLGEQYF. As DNA, the CDR3 is TGTGCCAGCTCTGAACGTGGACAACGGCTGGGCGAGCAGTACTTC.

The chain has TRBV2 and TRBJ2-7; D is uncertain. V shed 6 bases and J shed 5 bases, with 8 bases lying between them. CDR1 is SNHLY and CDR2 is FYNNEI in the germline V gene. There are 11 residues in the CDR3. CDR3 sequence reads: CASSPWNEQYV. Written as DNA, the CDR3 is TGTGCCAGCAGCCCGTGGAACGAGCAGTACGTC.